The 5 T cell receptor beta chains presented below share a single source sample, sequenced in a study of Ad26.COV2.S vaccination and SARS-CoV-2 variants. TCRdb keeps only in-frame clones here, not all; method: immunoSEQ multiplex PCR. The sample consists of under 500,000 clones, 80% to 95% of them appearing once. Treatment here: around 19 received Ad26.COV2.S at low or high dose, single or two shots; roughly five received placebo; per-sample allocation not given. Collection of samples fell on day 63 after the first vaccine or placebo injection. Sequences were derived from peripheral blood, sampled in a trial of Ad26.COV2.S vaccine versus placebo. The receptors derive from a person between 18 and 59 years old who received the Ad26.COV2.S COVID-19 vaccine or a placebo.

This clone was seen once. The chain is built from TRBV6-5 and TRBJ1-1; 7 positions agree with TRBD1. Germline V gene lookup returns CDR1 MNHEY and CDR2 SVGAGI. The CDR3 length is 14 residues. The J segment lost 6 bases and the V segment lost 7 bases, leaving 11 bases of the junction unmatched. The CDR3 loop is CASIMSQGLAEAFF. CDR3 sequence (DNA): TGTGCCAGCATTATGTCACAGGGGTTGGCTGAAGCTTTCTTT.

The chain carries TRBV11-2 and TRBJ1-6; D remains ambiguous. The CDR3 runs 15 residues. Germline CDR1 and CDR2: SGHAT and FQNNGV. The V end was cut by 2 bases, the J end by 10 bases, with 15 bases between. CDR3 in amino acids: CASSLFAVGESPLHF. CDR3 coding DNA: TGTGCCAGCAGCTTATTTGCGGTCGGAGAATCACCCCTCCACTTT.

This CDR3 reads CASSRGGSGANVLTF. Here the CDR3 DNA reads TGTGCCAGCAGCCGGGGGGGCTCTGGGGCCAACGTCCTGACTTTC. The chain couples TRBV6-2 or TRBV6-3 to TRBJ2-6; 8 positions agree with TRBD2. The CDR3 spans 15 residues. V shed 6 bases and J 0 bases; nucleotides not matched to a gene: 1. Germline V gene lookup returns CDR1 MNHEY and CDR2 SVGEGT.

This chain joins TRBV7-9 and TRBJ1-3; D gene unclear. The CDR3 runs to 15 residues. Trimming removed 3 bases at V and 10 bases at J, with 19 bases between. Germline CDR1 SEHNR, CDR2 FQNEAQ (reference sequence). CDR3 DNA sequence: TGTGCCAGCAGCTTTGAATCTGGGGTTTTTTTGACCATATATTTT. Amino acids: CASSFESGVFLTIYF.

The CDR3 is CASSIEDSLSGANVLTF. Written as DNA, the CDR3 is TGTGCCAGTAGTATAGAGGACTCCTTGAGTGGGGCCAACGTCCTGACTTTC. The V gene is TRBV19, the J gene TRBJ2-6; perhaps TRBD2 as D (5 bases). Trimming took 0 bases from V and 3 from J, leaving 12 bases between them. Germline CDR1 is LNHDA and CDR2 is SQIVND (reference sequence). The CDR3 has 17 amino acids.